A single sample is the source of the 9 T cell receptor beta chains below, sequenced in a study of shared clonotypes between healthy human individuals (dated by TCRdb to the early 2020s). Libraries were built with the immunoSEQ multiplex PCR assay. TCRdb re-hosts the immuneACCESS table, in-frame sequences only. Its copies lack some clones; in the studies checked, an unresolved V gene accounts for under half of them, and the cause for the rest is not known. Present in this sample are about 960,000 clones, around 80% of which were seen just once. The top ten constitute approximately 1.5% of the sample. The sequenced material came from memory CD4+ T cells sorted from blood. The sample's cell subset or site label is to be understood as: CD45RA-negative fraction. The receptors come from a young man in good health.

Turning to this clone: One end of the junction is discordant with germline, which a read error may explain. J is TRBJ2-1 and V is TRBV28; 8 bases are shared with TRBD1. The CDR3 has 12 residues. Germline CDR1 MDHEN, CDR2 SYDVKM. CDR3 region: CASSPPGQGPVF. Written as DNA, the CDR3 is TGTGCCAGCAGCCCCCCCGGACAGGGTCCAGTCTTC.

This chain connects TRBV28 to TRBJ1-4; a weak D match, TRBD1 (6 bases). Germline values: CDR1 MDHEN, CDR2 SYDVKM. Trimming left V 2 bases short and J 3 bases short, with 13 bases between. The CDR3 runs 16 residues. Here the CDR3 DNA reads TGTGCCAGCAGTTTAGGGCAGGGGTTCCCTAATGAAAAACTGTTTTTT. This sequence encodes CASSLGQGFPNEKLFF.

This chain joins TRBV7-2 and TRBJ2-7, with 10 bases that match TRBD1. The CDR3 spans 14 residues. The germline V gene encodes CDR1 SGHTA and CDR2 FQGNSA. The V gene end was trimmed by 5 bases and the J gene end by 5 bases; junction bases not matched to a gene: 6. The CDR3 loop is CASSPGTGVHEQYF. As DNA, the CDR3 is TGTGCCAGCAGCCCCGGGACAGGGGTCCACGAGCAGTACTTC.

This sequence joins TRBV5-1 and TRBJ2-2; 12 positions match TRBD2. The V segment lost 0 bases and the J segment 5 bases; nucleotides outside the gene matches: 8. Germline CDR1 reads SGHRS; CDR2 reads YFSETQ. The CDR3 is 18 amino acids. CDR3 loop: CASSLAPASGRGTGELFF. In DNA form, the CDR3 reads TGCGCCAGCAGCTTGGCCCCGGCTAGCGGGAGGGGAACCGGGGAGCTGTTTTTT.

The V and J genes are TRBV10-3 and TRBJ1-2, with 8 bases identical to TRBD1. Germline loops: CDR1 ENHRY, CDR2 SYGVKD. The CDR3 totals 13 residues. The V and J ends lost 8 bases and 7 bases, in that order; junction bases with no gene match: 9. The CDR3 loop reads CAIGEDRAAGYTF. CDR3 coding DNA: TGTGCCATCGGGGAGGACAGGGCTGCTGGCTACACCTTC.

This clone has more than one count but fewer than ten. The rearrangement joins TRBV27 to TRBJ1-6; D is ambiguous. V was clipped by 3 bases and J by 6 bases, with 3 bases between them. The CDR3 runs to 12 residues. The V gene's germline CDR1 is MNHEY and CDR2 SMNVEV (reference sequence). CDR3 in DNA: TGTGCCAGCAGTTTCGCTAATTCACCCCTCCACTTT. It specifies CASSFANSPLHF.

The chain carries TRBV19 and TRBJ2-3; D uncertain. This CDR3 is built from 14 residues. V was cut by 4 bases and J by 4 bases, with 12 bases left in between. The germline V gene encodes CDR1 LNHDA and CDR2 SQIVND (reference sequence). CDR3 protein: CASSTTSSSDTQYF. In nucleotides, the CDR3 is TGTGCCAGTAGTACGACCTCCTCATCAGATACGCAGTATTTT.

The chain couples TRBV20-1 to TRBJ2-7; a possible D gene is TRBD2 (5 bases). The CDR3 contains 11 residues. V lost 3 bases and J lost 6, with 9 bases in between. The V gene's germline CDR1 is DFQATT and CDR2 SNEGSKA (reference sequence). DNA for the CDR3: TGCAGTGCTAGCGGGGTGGGCGAGCAGTACTTC. Translation: CSASGVGEQYF.

The rearrangement links TRBV28 to TRBJ2-7; D is possibly TRBD1 (5 bases). CDR3 size: 14 residues. V shed 5 bases and J shed 1 base, with 12 bases lying between them. Germline V gene data show CDR1 as MDHEN and CDR2 as SYDVKM. CDR3 protein: CASSPSDISYEQYF. CDR3 bases: TGTGCCAGCAGTCCCTCGGACATTTCCTACGAGCAGTACTTC.